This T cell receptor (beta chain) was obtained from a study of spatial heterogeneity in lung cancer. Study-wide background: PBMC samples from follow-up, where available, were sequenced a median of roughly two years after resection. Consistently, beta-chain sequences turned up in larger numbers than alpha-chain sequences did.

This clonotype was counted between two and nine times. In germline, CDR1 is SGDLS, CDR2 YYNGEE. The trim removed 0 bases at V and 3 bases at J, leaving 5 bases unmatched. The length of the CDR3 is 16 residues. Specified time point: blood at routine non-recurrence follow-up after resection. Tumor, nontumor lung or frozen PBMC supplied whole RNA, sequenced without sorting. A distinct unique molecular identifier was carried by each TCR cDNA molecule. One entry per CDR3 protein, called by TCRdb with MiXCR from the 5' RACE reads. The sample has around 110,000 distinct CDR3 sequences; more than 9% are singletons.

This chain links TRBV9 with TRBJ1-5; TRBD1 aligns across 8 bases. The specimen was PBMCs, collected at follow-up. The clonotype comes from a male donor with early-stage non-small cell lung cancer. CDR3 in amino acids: CASSVDGTGYNQPQHF. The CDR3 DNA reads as TGTGCCAGCAGCGTAGACGGGACAGGCTACAATCAGCCCCAGCATTTT.